A single sample is the source of the 32 T cell receptor beta chains below, sequenced in a study of monozygotic twins with inflammatory bowel disease (dated by TCRdb to between 2019 and 2020). The receptor library was made with 5' RACE. TCRdb lists the instrument as Illumina HiSeq 2500. TCRdb reprocessed the raw reads; every CDR3 protein sequence is a single record, and DNA is not supplied. The sample's table covers about 350,000 distinct CDR3 sequences. Over 2% of the sample is taken by the ten largest. The sequencing sample was made of blood. The receptor source for this set is a human donor with ulcerative colitis or Crohn's disease, or a healthy co-twin of an affected twin (not recorded which).

The rearrangement links TRBV7-2 to TRBJ1-2. Looked up from germline, CDR1 is SGHTA and CDR2 is FQGNSA. The CDR3 is made up of 15 amino acids. The CDR3 sequence: CASSLGGTPAGGYTF.

The V gene is TRBV12-3 or TRBV12-4, the J gene TRBJ1-4; TCRdb selects TRBD1, and the lack of DNA leaves this call unchecked. This CDR3 is 14 amino acids long. The CDR3 loop reads CASSQQIPGGKLFF.

The chain uses TRBV5-6 and TRBJ2-5; no DNA is available, so the TRBD2 call from TCRdb remains unchecked. The CDR3 sequence is 15 residues long. Germline V gene data show CDR1 as SGHDT and CDR2 as YYEEEE. CDR3 loop: CASSNPGTAEETQYF.

CDR3 sequence: CSSSPSGQGYGYTF. The gene calls are TRBV28 and TRBJ1-2; the D call from TCRdb, TRBD1, cannot be confirmed without DNA. From germline, CDR1 is MDHEN and CDR2 SYDVKM. The CDR3 totals 14 residues.

The gene calls are TRBV18 and TRBJ2-1. From germline, CDR1 is KGHSH and CDR2 LQKENI. The CDR3 is 11 residues long. The CDR3 loop is CASSGVDEQFF.

The chain is built from TRBV6-2 or TRBV6-3 and TRBJ2-2; the D gene TCRdb calls, TRBD1, cannot be checked with no DNA. The CDR3 length is 13 residues. Germline CDR1 reads MNHEY; CDR2 reads SVGEGT. The CDR3: CATTGHLAGELFF.

The rearrangement joins TRBV5-5 to TRBJ1-6. This CDR3 is 16 amino acids long. Per the germline V gene, CDR1 is SGHKS and CDR2 is YYEKEE (reference sequence). The CDR3 protein is CASRKQIGQMNSPLHF.

The rearrangement uses TRBV19 and TRBJ1-5. The germline CDR1 and CDR2 sequences are LNHDA and SQIVND (reference sequence). The length of the CDR3 is 14 residues. The CDR3 is CASSPNSYNQPQHF.

V usage is TRBV4-1 and J usage is TRBJ2-4; TCRdb reports TRBD2, a call that lacks DNA to check it against. The germline V gene has CDR1 MGHRA and CDR2 YSYEKL. The CDR3 loop spans 18 amino acids. The CDR3 protein is CASSQDRRGLAVKNIQYF.

The J gene is TRBJ2-5, the V gene TRBV12-3 or TRBV12-4; the TRBD2 assignment by TCRdb is unverifiable without DNA. This CDR3 comprises 16 residues. The CDR3 loop is CASSRTSGWGQETQYF.

This chain joins TRBV21-1 and TRBJ2-5; TCRdb gives TRBD1 as the D gene, but with no DNA this cannot be confirmed. TRBV21-1 counts as a pseudogene. The CDR3 is 13 amino acids. The CDR3: CASKGLRKETQYF.

This sequence joins TRBV20-1 and TRBJ1-1; TCRdb returns TRBD1, unconfirmable since there is no DNA. From germline, CDR1 is DFQATT and CDR2 SNEGSKA (reference sequence). The CDR3 totals 12 residues. The CDR3: CSEAPGQGKAFF.

V gene TRBV7-2 combines with J gene TRBJ1-2. The CDR3 contains 15 residues. Germline V gives CDR1 SGHTA, CDR2 FQGNSA. CDR3 sequence: CASSSVGTAKAGYTF.

This rearrangement joins TRBV6-1 to TRBJ2-2; TCRdb outputs TRBD1, but without DNA this stays unchecked. The CDR3 has 14 amino acids. The V gene's germline CDR1 is MNHNS and CDR2 SASEGT. CDR3 amino acids: CASTQGGLAGELFF.

The rearrangement joins TRBV10-3 to TRBJ1-5. Germline V gene lookup returns CDR1 ENHRY and CDR2 SYGVKD. This CDR3 contains 14 residues. CDR3: CAISEDGNNQPQHF.

The chain's CDR3 is CSARGDRPYNYGYTF. J is TRBJ1-2 and V is TRBV20-1; there is no DNA to check the TCRdb D call of TRBD1. The CDR3 length is 15 residues. CDR1 and CDR2 from the germline V gene are DFQATT and SNEGSKA (reference sequence).

This chain joins TRBV30 and TRBJ2-1. CDR1 and CDR2 from the germline V gene are GTSNPN and SVGIG (reference sequence). The CDR3 covers 11 residues. The CDR3 sequence is CAWSVHNEQFF.

The chain joins TRBV18 to TRBJ1-1; checking the TCRdb D call of TRBD1 is not possible without DNA. The V gene's germline CDR1 is KGHSH and CDR2 LQKENI. The CDR3 is 14 residues long. The CDR3 sequence is CASSKSGTADEAFF.

The rearrangement links TRBV20-1 to TRBJ1-1; the D call of TRBD1 rests on TCRdb alone, since no DNA is present to check it. The CDR3 runs 12 residues. CDR1 is DFQATT and CDR2 is SNEGSKA in the germline V gene (reference sequence). The CDR3: CSASQGDTEAFF.

V usage is TRBV4-2 and J usage is TRBJ1-4; TCRdb calls TRBD1, which cannot be checked without DNA. The CDR3 covers 16 residues. CDR1 and CDR2 (germline): LGHNA, YNFKEQ. CDR3 sequence reads: CASSQPPTGGHEKLFF.

This sequence joins TRBV20-1 and TRBJ2-1; as DNA is missing, the TRBD1 call by TCRdb cannot be tested. The germline gives CDR1 DFQATT, CDR2 SNEGSKA (reference sequence). CDR3 size: 14 residues. CDR3 region: CSASGTISHNEQFF.

V is TRBV5-6 and J is TRBJ1-5; TCRdb's D call of TRBD1 is untestable without DNA. The germline V gene has CDR1 SGHDT and CDR2 YYEEEE. CDR3 length: 15 amino acids. The CDR3 is CASEDRGRLNQPQHF.

The rearrangement joins TRBV4-1 to TRBJ2-2. The CDR3 extends over 13 amino acids. The germline V gene encodes CDR1 MGHRA and CDR2 YSYEKL. The CDR3 sequence is CASSHSFTGELFF.

CDR3 sequence: CASSLQETVPNTGELFF. V usage is TRBV7-2 and J usage is TRBJ2-2; absent DNA, TCRdb's TRBD1 call cannot be checked. Germline CDR1 reads SGHTA; CDR2 reads FQGNSA. The CDR3 sequence is 17 residues long.

The CDR3 loop is CASSDSPGNTIYF. The chain recombines TRBV2 with TRBJ1-3. CDR1 and CDR2 from the germline V gene are SNHLY and FYNNEI. There are 13 residues in the CDR3.

V is TRBV20-1 and J is TRBJ1-2; TCRdb lists TRBD1, though no DNA is available to test this call. The germline V gene encodes CDR1 DFQATT and CDR2 SNEGSKA (reference sequence). The CDR3 runs to 14 residues. This chain's CDR3 is CSARGDTYNYGYTF.

The CDR3 loop is CAISGSQGQSIYGYTF. The J gene is TRBJ1-2, the V gene TRBV10-3; TCRdb designates TRBD1, a call that cannot be tested without DNA. CDR1 is ENHRY, CDR2 SYGVKD, per germline. CDR3 length equals 16 residues.

The rearrangement uses TRBV18 and TRBJ2-1. In germline, CDR1 is KGHSH, CDR2 LQKENI. CDR3 size: 15 residues. CDR3 protein: CASTSGQGSYNEQFF. Filled out from reference TRBV18 and TRBJ2-1, the complete variable domain reads NAGVMQNPRHLVRRRGQEARLRCSPMKGHSHVYWYRQLPEEGLKFMVYLQKENIIDESGMPKERFSAEFPKEGPSILRIQQVVRGDSAAYFCASTSGQGSYNEQFFGPGTRLTVL.

The chain has TRBV5-1 and TRBJ1-6; the D gene TCRdb calls, TRBD1, cannot be checked with no DNA. CDR3 length: 17 residues. Germline values: CDR1 SGHRS, CDR2 YFSETQ. This CDR3 reads CASSTGTAGSYNSPLHF.

The J gene is TRBJ1-1, the V gene TRBV5-1. This CDR3 spans 15 amino acids. Per the germline V gene, CDR1 is SGHRS and CDR2 is YFSETQ. The CDR3 is CASSWTPVGNTEAFF.

V is TRBV29-1 and J is TRBJ2-1; TCRdb's D call, TRBD2, is unchecked because there is no DNA. CDR1 is SQVTM and CDR2 is ANQGSEA in the germline V gene. This CDR3 is built from 12 residues. CDR3 sequence: CSAGREYNEQFF.

The chain has TRBV7-3 and TRBJ1-1. The CDR3 is made up of 13 amino acids. Germline V gene data show CDR1 as SGHTA and CDR2 as FQGTGA. CDR3 residues: CASSLGRRTEAFF.